A selection of T cell receptor beta chains follows, all from one sample in a study of blood T cell repertoires in COVID-19. The data were produced by immunoSEQ multiplex PCR, yet TCRdb's version contains in-frame clones alone and is incomplete. The sample lists some 17,000 clones, around 80% occurring once. Sequenced material: peripheral blood. These receptors came from a man older than 75 with acute or convalescent COVID-19. Each CDR3 is given with its conserved first and last residue. A D gene is named only where the DNA matches it firmly. Only some rows state a clone size, as once, few, many or a class for expanded clones.

cdr3_length,j_call,d_call,v_call,clone_size,cdr3_nt,cdr3_aa
16,TRBJ2-7,TRBD2,TRBV5-1,.,TGCGCCAGCAGCTTAGTCGGCGGGGGGTACGCCTACGAGCAGTACTTC,CASSLVGGGYAYEQYF
14,TRBJ2-5,.,TRBV7-2,.,TGTGCCAGCAGCTTAGTAGCTAGAAGAGAGACCCAGTACTTC,CASSLVARRETQYF
15,TRBJ2-7,TRBD1,TRBV2,few,TGTGCCAGCAGTGTATATGGGACAGGGGGCTACGAGCAGTACTTC,CASSVYGTGGYEQYF
12,TRBJ1-2,TRBD1,TRBV5-8,once,TGTGCCAGCAGCTCACAGGGGGCTGGCTACACCTTC,CASSSQGAGYTF
14,TRBJ2-3,.,TRBV19,.,TGTGCCAGTACCCCGGGACACCACACAGATACGCAGTATTTT,CASTPGHHTDTQYF
19,TRBJ1-4,TRBD1,TRBV7-2,.,TGTGCCAGCAGCGCACAGGGACAGGGGGCGTTTAGATCCTCGGCTGGGCTGTTTTTT,CASSAQGQGAFRSSAGLFF
15,TRBJ2-1,TRBD2,TRBV9,few,TGTGCCAGCAGCGTAGGACTAGCGGGGTACAATGAGCAGTTCTTC,CASSVGLAGYNEQFF
12,TRBJ1-6,.,TRBV19,.,TGTGCCAGTAGTGCCAGGAATTCACCCCTCCACTTT,CASSARNSPLHF
16,TRBJ1-1,TRBD1,TRBV5-5,few,TGTGCCAGCAGCCCCGTGAGTGACAGGGGAGGCACTGAAGCTTTCTTT,CASSPVSDRGGTEAFF
14,TRBJ2-7,.,TRBV29-1,.,TGCAGCGTTGAAGGACGTAGTTCGGGCTACGAGCAGTACTTC,CSVEGRSSGYEQYF
14,TRBJ2-1,.,TRBV21-1,.,TGTGCCAGCAGCAGCGAGAGCTCCTACAATGAGCAGTTCTTC,CASSSESSYNEQFF
14,TRBJ2-7,TRBD1,TRBV25-1,.,TGTGCCAGCAGTGAAGGACAGGGGATGTACGAGCAGTACTTC,CASSEGQGMYEQYF
15,TRBJ1-3,.,TRBV30,.,TGTGCCTGGAGTGCGCCTGCGGGCTCTGGAAACACCATATATTTT,CAWSAPAGSGNTIYF
14,TRBJ1-6,.,TRBV4-3,.,TGCGCCAGTAATGACGACGGGATTGGTTCACCCCTCCACTTT,CASNDDGIGSPLHF
15,TRBJ2-7,TRBD1,TRBV5-1,.,TGCGCCAGCAGCTCAGGTAAGGACAGGTCCTACGAGCAGTACTTC,CASSSGKDRSYEQYF
14,TRBJ1-2,.,TRBV7-9,.,TGTGCCAGCAGCCCGGGAGACAACAGCTATGGCTACACCTTC,CASSPGDNSYGYTF
14,TRBJ2-2,.,TRBV3-1/TRBV3-2,.,TGTGCCAGCAGCAACAGGGAGAACACCGGGGAGCTGTTTTTT,CASSNRENTGELFF
14,TRBJ1-1,TRBD1,TRBV28,.,TGTGCCAGCATTACCGGGACAGCGAACACTGAAGCTTTCTTT,CASITGTANTEAFF
16,TRBJ1-3,.,TRBV5-1,.,TGCGCCAGCAGCTTGGATTATGTAATCTCTGGAAACACCATATATTTT,CASSLDYVISGNTIYF
15,TRBJ2-3,.,TRBV5-5,.,TGTGCCAGCAGCTTAGGTGCCAGCGGCACAGATACGCAGTATTTT,CASSLGASGTDTQYF
13,TRBJ2-5,.,TRBV19,.,TGTGCCAGTAGTAACTACCAACAAGAGACCCAGTACTTC,CASSNYQQETQYF
14,TRBJ2-7,.,TRBV7-3,.,TGTGCCAGCAGCAGACAGCATGGATCCTACGAGCAGTACTTC,CASSRQHGSYEQYF
15,TRBJ2-4,TRBD1,TRBV7-2,.,TGTGCCAGCAGCGCTGGACAGGGAGGTGAAAACATTCAGTACTTC,CASSAGQGGENIQYF